The clone carrying this T cell receptor (beta chain) was detected once. The sample originates from a study of blood T cell repertoires in COVID-19. Study in general: Sample material is recorded as cDNA or gDNA derived from T cells, B-cell-depleted T cells, or PBMCs.

Source study methods: Researchers report that nucleated cell counts were estimated from reference gene primer amplification. Clones were read by immunoSEQ multiplex PCR, and TCRdb kept only the in-frame ones, dropping some. V, J and clone size are those of that table, while D and trimming were read from the DNA. The repertoire holds about 370,000 clones, with roughly 86% as singletons. Seattle cases were enrolled at active infection and followed longitudinally. The receptor comes from a woman aged 25 to 39 with COVID-19, enrolled during active disease. The sample consisted of peripheral blood.

CDR3 protein: CTSSQTGTSGRTGANVLTF. The DNA for the CDR3 is TGCACCAGCAGCCAAACCGGGACTAGCGGGAGAACTGGGGCCAACGTCCTGACTTTC. The J gene is TRBJ2-6, the V gene TRBV1; the table gives TRBD2 as D, unverified against the DNA. TRBV1 is flagged as a pseudogene. This CDR3 region has 19 residues.